One sample yielded the 20 T cell receptor beta chains listed below, sequenced in a study of cytomegalovirus exposure and HLA in healthy donors. PCR was performed using 60 Vbeta and 13 Jbeta primers. The method was immunoSEQ multiplex PCR; TCRdb's version includes in-frame clones alone and lacks a portion of them. The sample records 130,000 or so clones, 80% to 85% being singletons. The sequenced material came from PBMCs. These receptor sequences come from a man aged 25 to 45 in good health and CMV-seronegative.

The chain links TRBV11-2 to TRBJ2-4, with a possible D match to TRBD1 (6 bases). Germline CDR1 SGHAT, CDR2 FQNNGV. Between the trimmed V and J ends, which lost 1 base and 12 bases, there was a span of 16 bases. The CDR3 totals 14 residues. The CDR3 bases are TGTGCCAGCAGCTTAGTCGGACAGTGGACGACTCAGTACTTC. It translates to CASSLVGQWTTQYF.

This chain's CDR3 is CASSDRGHGELFF. The DNA of the CDR3 is TGTGCCAGCAGTGACAGGGGGCACGGGGAGCTGTTTTTT. This chain joins TRBV6-4 and TRBJ2-2, with 7 positions matching TRBD1. This CDR3 contains 13 residues. Unmatched junction bases numbered 1, after V lost 2 bases and J lost 7 bases. The V gene's germline CDR1 is MRHNA and CDR2 SNTAGT.

The chain uses TRBV11-2 and TRBJ1-1; possibly TRBD1 for D (6 bases). Germline V CDR1 and CDR2: SGHAT, FQNNGV. V was cut by 5 bases and J by 4 bases, with 14 bases left in between. This CDR3 has 14 amino acids. The CDR3, as DNA: TGTGCCAGCAGCAACAGGGTAAGCGGCACTGAAGCTTTCTTT. Its translation: CASSNRVSGTEAFF.

This clone has only one observation. This chain joins TRBV9 and TRBJ2-2, with D possibly being TRBD1 (6 bases). The CDR3 covers 16 residues. Germline CDR1 SGDLS, CDR2 YYNGEE. Trimming cost V 0 bases and J 0 bases, with 9 bases left between them. This CDR3 reads CASSVEGHPNTGELFF. CDR3 sequence (DNA): TGTGCCAGCAGCGTAGAGGGACACCCGAACACCGGGGAGCTGTTTTTT.

This clone was counted only a few times. The genes are TRBV27 and TRBJ1-5; perhaps TRBD1 as D (6 bases). Germline V gene lookup returns CDR1 MNHEY and CDR2 SMNVEV (reference sequence). The CDR3 spans 14 residues. Trimming pared 5 bases from V and 2 bases from J, leaving 10 bases between. CDR3: CASSLTGGNQPQHF. DNA of the CDR3: TGTGCCAGCAGTCTGACAGGCGGCAATCAGCCCCAGCATTTT.

The V and J genes are TRBV2 and TRBJ1-6, with TRBD1 identical over 9 bases. The CDR3 sequence is 14 residues long. Trimming cost V 2 bases and J 13 bases; bases outside gene matches: 6. Germline CDR1 SNHLY, CDR2 FYNNEI. This CDR3 reads CASSEPDRGAPLHF. The CDR3, as DNA: TGTGCCAGCAGTGAACCGGACAGGGGAGCGCCCCTCCACTTT.

The chain joins TRBV6-1 to TRBJ1-5, with D hard to call. Germline V gene sequence: CDR1 MNHNS, CDR2 SASEGT. V lost 6 bases and J 9 bases, leaving 15 bases between the germline ends. The CDR3 extends over 13 amino acids. CDR3 nucleotide sequence: TGTGCCAGCAGGCGGTCATCTTTGGCGCCCCAGCATTTT. It specifies CASRRSSLAPQHF.

This chain connects TRBV28 to TRBJ2-4; D remains ambiguous. Deletions cut 3 bases from V and 7 bases from J, with 10 bases between. The CDR3 totals 13 residues. Per germline, CDR1 MDHEN and CDR2 SYDVKM. CDR3 DNA sequence: TGTGCCAGCAGTTTTTTCTCTCTCAACATTCAGTACTTC. Translation: CASSFFSLNIQYF.

The chain recombines TRBV15 with TRBJ1-2, with TRBD1 as a possible D gene (5 bases). Germline loops: CDR1 LNHNV, CDR2 YYDKDF (reference sequence). This CDR3 has 16 amino acids. V was cut by 0 bases and J by 7 bases, with 18 bases left in between. The CDR3 DNA reads as TGTGCCACCAGCAGAGAAGCCGCAAGTCAGGGCGCTGGCTACACCTTC. Amino acids: CATSREAASQGAGYTF.

This clone was seen a handful of times. The chain is built from TRBV11-2 and TRBJ2-3, with 8 positions matching TRBD1. The CDR3 is 16 residues long. The trim removed 3 bases at V and 4 bases at J, leaving 9 bases unmatched. The germline gives CDR1 SGHAT, CDR2 FQNNGV. For the CDR3, the DNA is TGTGCCAGCAGCTTTTTAGTCAGGGGGCGACCAGATACGCAGTATTTT. It yields the protein CASSFLVRGRPDTQYF. The variable domain in full, completed from reference TRBV11-2 and TRBJ2-3, reads EAGVAQSPRYKIIEKRQSVAFWCNPISGHATLYWYQQILGQGPKLLIQFQNNGVVDDSQLPKDRFSAERLKGVDSTLKIQPAKLEDSAVYLCASSFLVRGRPDTQYFGPGTRLTVL.

The chain uses TRBV10-2 and TRBJ2-7; tentatively, D is TRBD2 (7 bases). Germline CDR1 is WSHSY and CDR2 is SAAADI. V dropped 3 bases and J dropped 6 bases, with 21 bases sitting between them. The CDR3 is 16 residues long. As DNA, the CDR3 is TGCGCCAGCAGTGAAATCTCTTGGGGGGGGCCTGGCGAGCAGTACTTC. It encodes CASSEISWGGPGEQYF.

This clone is medium-sized within its sample. The chain joins TRBV6-4 to TRBJ2-3; 11 nucleotides line up with TRBD2. After removal of 3 bases from V and 5 bases from J, the junction contained 4 bases not matched to a gene. The germline V gene encodes CDR1 MRHNA and CDR2 SNTAGT. The CDR3 spans 15 residues. The CDR3 DNA reads as TGTGCCAGCAGTGAAATAGCGGGGGGGCTAGATACGCAGTATTTT. As protein: CASSEIAGGLDTQYF.

J is TRBJ2-7 and V is TRBV5-1, with D unresolved. V lost 4 bases, J lost 2 bases, and 10 bases lay in between. Germline assignment: CDR1 SGHRS and CDR2 YFSETQ. The CDR3 is made up of 13 amino acids. CDR3 DNA sequence: TGCGCCAGCAGCCGAGGCGGCACCTACGAGCAGTACTTC. Its translation is CASSRGGTYEQYF. Looking up the rest from reference TRBV5-1 and TRBJ2-7 gives the full variable domain: KAGVTQTPRYLIKTRGQQVTLSCSPISGHRSVSWYQQTPGQGLQFLFEYFSETQRNKGNFPGRFSGRQFSNSRSEMNVSTLELGDSALYLCASSRGGTYEQYFGPGTRLTVT.

This clone came up a few times. The chain is built from TRBV4-1 and TRBJ2-7; D gene ambiguous. CDR1 is MGHRA, CDR2 YSYEKL, per germline. The ends were cut back, 0 bases at V and 6 bases at J, with 9 bases in the middle. The CDR3 extends over 13 amino acids. The CDR3 DNA follows: TGCGCCAGCAGCCAAGATCTCACGCGCGAGCAGTACTTC. Translated, it gives CASSQDLTREQYF.

This clone was picked up one time. This rearrangement joins TRBV11-2 to TRBJ1-2; D unresolved. The ends were cut back, 0 bases at V and 6 bases at J, with 14 bases in the middle. Germline-derived CDR1 and CDR2 are SGHAT and FQNNGV. This CDR3 spans 15 amino acids. DNA for the CDR3: TGTGCCAGCAGCTTAGACGGGGTAGGGTCAAATGGCTACACCTTC. Its translation is CASSLDGVGSNGYTF.

Worth noting for this clone: At the DNA level, this CDR3 is encoded by other sequences in the same sample as well. The chain is built from TRBV28 and TRBJ1-2, with a possible D match to TRBD1 (6 bases). The CDR3 spans 13 residues. V was pared by 2 bases and J by 2 bases, with 6 bases between. In germline, CDR1 is MDHEN, CDR2 SYDVKM. The CDR3 loop reads CASSLTGNYGYTF. The DNA for the CDR3 is TGTGCCAGCAGTTTAACAGGGAACTATGGCTACACCTTC.

This clone was found once. The V gene is TRBV7-9, the J gene TRBJ2-7; D possibly corresponds to TRBD2 (5 bases). CDR3 length: 12 residues. Germline V gives CDR1 SEHNR, CDR2 FQNEAQ (reference sequence). V was pared by 2 bases and J by 3 bases, with 5 bases between. CDR3 DNA sequence: TGTGCCAGCAGCTTACGGGACTACGAGCAGTACTTC. Protein product: CASSLRDYEQYF.

This chain joins TRBV28 and TRBJ1-1, with D unclear. Trimming left V 6 bases short and J 2 bases short, with 7 bases between. This CDR3 is 12 amino acids long. The germline V gene encodes CDR1 MDHEN and CDR2 SYDVKM. The CDR3 nucleotides read TGTGCCAGCAGCAGTGTTAACACTGAAGCTTTCTTT. Translating it yields CASSSVNTEAFF. Variable domain in full (rest from reference TRBV28 and TRBJ1-1): DVKVTQSSRYLVKRTGEKVFLECVQDMDHENMFWYRQDPGLGLRLIYFSYDVKMKEKGDIPEGYSVSREKKERFSLILESASTNQTSMYLCASSSVNTEAFFGQGTRLTVV.

This chain joins TRBV28 and TRBJ2-1, with D unclear. The CDR3 spans 13 residues. Between the trimmed V and J ends, which lost 6 bases and 1 base, there was a span of 7 bases. Germline loops: CDR1 MDHEN, CDR2 SYDVKM. The CDR3 protein is CASSSSSYNEQFF. The CDR3 coding sequence is TGTGCCAGCAGCTCCAGTTCCTACAATGAGCAGTTCTTC.

The chain recombines TRBV19 with TRBJ1-1, with TRBD1 as a possible D gene (5 bases). This CDR3 comprises 15 residues. Trimming took 3 bases from V and 0 from J, leaving 11 bases between them. CDR1 and CDR2 from the germline V gene are LNHDA and SQIVND (reference sequence). CDR3 amino acids: CASSIGDRMNTEAFF. The CDR3 DNA reads TGTGCCAGTAGTATTGGCGACAGAATGAACACTGAAGCTTTCTTT.